The 26 T cell receptor beta chains in this list originate from one sample, sequenced in a study of radiation and T cells in renal cell carcinoma. This table comes from immunoSEQ multiplex PCR, and its TCRdb copy is limited to in-frame clones, with some not included. The table includes tens of thousands of clones, less than 85% detected once. Time point in this sample: blood 4 weeks post-SBRT, at nephrectomy. Treatment defined: 15 Gy SBRT to primary tumor, nephrectomy 4 weeks later. The source material was blood, sampled from a patient whose treatment included radiotherapy and nephrectomy. The receptor source for this set is a woman between 55 and 75 years old with renal cell carcinoma.

V is TRBV4-2 and J is TRBJ2-7; 8 bases line up with TRBD1. The CDR3 runs to 15 residues. Germline loops: CDR1 LGHNA, CDR2 YNFKEQ. V shed 5 bases and J 2 bases; nucleotides not matched to a gene: 8. The CDR3 region is CASSYGQGLAYEQYF. CDR3 nucleotides: TGTGCCAGCAGCTATGGACAGGGCCTCGCCTACGAGCAGTACTTC.

The chain combines TRBV28 with TRBJ2-5, with unresolved D. The V and J ends lost 2 bases and 5 bases respectively, with 6 bases between them. Germline V gives CDR1 MDHEN, CDR2 SYDVKM. The CDR3 totals 12 residues. DNA of the CDR3: TGTGCCAGCAGTTTAACCGGGGAGACCCAGTACTTC. It translates to CASSLTGETQYF.

In its sample, this clone was seen once. The rearrangement links TRBV2 to TRBJ2-1, with TRBD1 identical over 9 bases. The V segment lost 6 bases and the J segment 10 bases; nucleotides outside the gene matches: 10. This CDR3 has 14 residues. The V gene's germline CDR1 is SNHLY and CDR2 FYNNEI. The CDR3 region is CASSPMTGGNEQFF. DNA for the CDR3: TGTGCCAGCAGCCCCATGACAGGGGGTAACGAGCAGTTCTTC.

The chain employs TRBV6-6 and TRBJ2-1; the D is unclear. Germline CDR1 reads MNHNY; CDR2 reads SVGAGI (reference sequence). This CDR3 has 13 amino acids. V was trimmed by 2 bases and J by 9 bases, leaving 11 bases between them. The CDR3 DNA reads as TGTGCCAGCAGTTACCCGCCGGGCGCTGAGCAGTTCTTC. It encodes CASSYPPGAEQFF.

V is TRBV27 and J is TRBJ1-3, with D unresolved. Trimming shortened V by 3 bases and J by 4 bases, and 10 bases separated the two germline ends. The germline V gene has CDR1 MNHEY and CDR2 SMNVEV (reference sequence). The CDR3 spans 14 residues. The chain's CDR3 is CASSFRGLGNTIYF. In DNA form, the CDR3 reads TGTGCCAGCAGTTTTCGAGGGTTAGGAAACACCATATATTTT.

The genes are TRBV9 and TRBJ2-2; 9 bases align to TRBD2. Germline V lookup: CDR1 SGDLS, CDR2 YYNGEE. J gave up 5 bases and V 4 bases, and 18 bases lay outside the gene matches. The CDR3 contains 19 residues. This CDR3 reads CASSPLAGGSGSPTGELFF. CDR3 in DNA: TGTGCCAGCAGCCCTCTGGCCGGGGGTAGCGGGAGTCCTACCGGGGAGCTGTTTTTT.

This clone was picked up a small number of times. The chain joins TRBV9 to TRBJ2-3; maybe TRBD2 (5 bases). This CDR3 spans 17 amino acids. Germline V gene lookup returns CDR1 SGDLS and CDR2 YYNGEE. V was pared by 3 bases and J by 0 bases, with 17 bases between. CDR3 nucleotide sequence: TGTGCCAGCAGCGAGGAGGCGCGAGTGGGAAGCACAGATACGCAGTATTTT. Protein product: CASSEEARVGSTDTQYF. Filled out from reference TRBV9 and TRBJ2-3, the complete variable domain reads DSGVTQTPKHLITATGQRVTLRCSPRSGDLSVYWYQQSLDQGLQFLIQYYNGEERAKGNILERFSAQQFPDLHSELNLSSLELGDSALYFCASSEEARVGSTDTQYFGPGTRLTVL.

This clone showed up just once. V usage is TRBV7-3 and J usage is TRBJ1-2, with a tentative D call TRBD1 (5 bases). The germline CDR1 and CDR2 sequences are SGHTA and FQGTGA. Trimming removed 8 bases from V and 0 bases from J, with 10 bases in between. This CDR3 comprises 13 residues. For the CDR3, the DNA is TGTGCCAGCGCCCAGGGTCCTAACTATGGCTACACCTTC. Its translation: CASAQGPNYGYTF.

This clone has a handful of counts. The chain employs TRBV5-6 and TRBJ2-7, with 13 bases lining up with TRBD2. Germline V gives CDR1 SGHDT, CDR2 YYEEEE. The CDR3 contains 16 residues. V dropped 1 base and J dropped 1; count of bases not matched to a gene: 2. The CDR3 is CASSLTGLAGSYEQYF. CDR3 coding DNA: TGTGCCAGCAGCTTGACGGGACTAGCGGGATCCTACGAGCAGTACTTC.

The V gene is TRBV6-1, the J gene TRBJ1-1, with D tentatively TRBD1 (5 bases). Trimming shortened V by 5 bases and J by 5 bases, and 12 bases separated the two germline ends. The CDR3 consists of 13 residues. Germline CDR1 and CDR2: MNHNS and SASEGT. The CDR3 reads CASSHGEGTEAFF. DNA of the CDR3: TGTGCCAGCAGTCACGGGGAGGGGACTGAAGCTTTCTTT.

This chain uses TRBV7-9 with TRBJ1-4; 8 bases fit TRBD1. V shed 1 base and J 1 base; nucleotides not matched to a gene: 2. CDR3 length: 16 residues. Germline CDR1 is SEHNR and CDR2 is FQNEAQ (reference sequence). This CDR3 is CASSLGTGLTNEKLFF. In DNA form, the CDR3 reads TGTGCCAGCAGCTTAGGGACAGGGTTAACTAATGAAAAACTGTTTTTT.

This rearrangement joins TRBV28 to TRBJ2-3; 10 bases are a match to TRBD2. The CDR3 runs to 17 residues. V shed 3 bases and J 2 bases; nucleotides not matched to a gene: 8. Germline V gene data show CDR1 as MDHEN and CDR2 as SYDVKM. The CDR3 reads CASSLGLAGGLTDTQYF. The CDR3 DNA follows: TGTGCCAGCAGTTTGGGATTAGCGGGGGGTCTCACAGATACGCAGTATTTT. Looking up the rest from reference TRBV28 and TRBJ2-3 gives the full variable domain: DVKVTQSSRYLVKRTGEKVFLECVQDMDHENMFWYRQDPGLGLRLIYFSYDVKMKEKGDIPEGYSVSREKKERFSLILESASTNQTSMYLCASSLGLAGGLTDTQYFGPGTRLTVL.

This chain connects TRBV27 to TRBJ1-1; possibly TRBD1 for D (6 bases). Trimming took 4 bases from V and 8 from J, leaving 14 bases between them. Germline-derived CDR1 and CDR2 are MNHEY and SMNVEV (reference sequence). CDR3 length equals 13 residues. CDR3 amino acids: CASSSLQGAEAFF. The CDR3, as DNA: TGTGCCAGCAGTTCCTTACAGGGTGCCGAAGCTTTCTTT.

The rearrangement joins TRBV7-2 to TRBJ2-1; D may be TRBD2 (6 bases). CDR1 and CDR2 from the germline V gene are SGHTA and FQGNSA. CDR3 length: 16 residues. Deletions cut 8 bases from V and 10 bases from J, with 27 bases between. The CDR3 spells CASPARRDGNLPEQFF. The CDR3 DNA reads as TGTGCCAGCCCTGCTAGGAGGGACGGAAACCTACCCGAGCAGTTCTTC.

The rearrangement joins TRBV6-4 to TRBJ2-7; tentative D call: TRBD2 (5 bases). CDR1 is MRHNA and CDR2 is SNTAGT in the germline V gene. With 3 bases removed from V and 0 bases from J, the gap between germline ends came to 6 bases. The CDR3 covers 13 residues. CDR3 DNA sequence: TGTGCCAGCAGTGAGGGGAGCTCCTACGAGCAGTACTTC. It yields the protein CASSEGSSYEQYF.

V is TRBV28 and J is TRBJ2-3, with D perhaps TRBD1 (6 bases). V dropped 10 bases and J dropped 0 bases, with 17 bases sitting between them. Germline V CDR1 and CDR2: MDHEN, SYDVKM. This CDR3 spans 15 amino acids. The CDR3 region is CATTGSITSTDTQYF. CDR3 DNA: TGTGCCACTACAGGGAGTATTACTAGCACAGATACGCAGTATTTT.

This clone was seen a handful of times. The chain employs TRBV7-2 and TRBJ2-1; TRBD1 is a possible D gene (5 bases). The CDR3 loop spans 12 amino acids. CDR1 SGHTA and CDR2 FQGNSA come from the germline V gene. V gave up 4 bases and J gave up 10 bases, with 11 bases separating them. CDR3 region: CASSWTLLEQFF. The CDR3 DNA sequence: TGTGCCAGCAGCTGGACATTGCTCGAGCAGTTCTTC.

This clone occurred a few times. The J gene is TRBJ1-5, the V gene TRBV7-2; possibly TRBD1 for D (6 bases). The CDR3 has 15 amino acids. Germline CDR1 is SGHTA and CDR2 is FQGNSA. Trimming removed 7 bases at V and 0 bases at J, with 13 bases between. This chain's CDR3 is CASTPGAYSNQPQHF. CDR3 sequence (DNA): TGTGCCAGCACCCCAGGGGCTTATAGCAATCAGCCCCAGCATTTT.

The gene calls are TRBV19 and TRBJ1-1; no firm D call. In germline, CDR1 is LNHDA, CDR2 SQIVND (reference sequence). The CDR3 extends over 13 amino acids. V was cut by 3 bases and J by 5 bases, with 10 bases left in between. For the CDR3, the DNA is TGTGCCAGTAGTATGAGTCCGGGTACTGAAGCTTTCTTT. Encoded protein: CASSMSPGTEAFF.

This rearrangement joins TRBV7-9 to TRBJ1-6, with D perhaps TRBD1 (6 bases). This CDR3 region has 15 residues. The germline V and J ends were trimmed by 6 bases and 9 bases, with 18 bases remaining between them. Germline values: CDR1 SEHNR, CDR2 FQNEAQ (reference sequence). The CDR3 spells CASSYLTGLTSPLHF. The CDR3 DNA reads TGTGCCAGCAGTTATTTAACAGGGCTCACTTCACCCCTCCACTTT.

This chain joins TRBV29-1 and TRBJ2-7; the match to TRBD2 covers 8 bases. Germline loops: CDR1 SQVTM, CDR2 ANQGSEA. The trim removed 0 bases at V and 1 base at J, leaving 5 bases unmatched. CDR3 length equals 15 residues. In DNA, the CDR3 is TGCAGCGTTGAAGATGGACCGGGGGGGTCCTACGAGCAGTACTTC. Its protein product is CSVEDGPGGSYEQYF.

This chain links TRBV7-2 with TRBJ2-1, with 10 bases lining up with TRBD2. The CDR3 consists of 16 residues. Looked up from germline, CDR1 is SGHTA and CDR2 is FQGNSA. Trimming removed 4 bases from V and 3 bases from J; junction bases left unmatched: 6. In nucleotides, the CDR3 is TGTGCCAGCAGCTCGTTCTGGACTAGCGGCTACAATGAGCAGTTCTTC. It yields the protein CASSSFWTSGYNEQFF.

The chain links TRBV7-2 to TRBJ2-3; 7 bases match TRBD1. CDR3 size: 14 residues. With 5 bases clipped from V and 6 bases from J, the junction kept 8 bases outside the gene matches. Germline V gene lookup returns CDR1 SGHTA and CDR2 FQGNSA. The CDR3 sequence: CASSPGQAVDTQYF. CDR3 nucleotide sequence: TGTGCCAGCAGCCCCGGACAGGCGGTGGATACGCAGTATTTT. Combining the CDR3 with reference TRBV7-2 and TRBJ2-3 gives the whole variable domain GAGVSQSPSNKVTEKGKDVELRCDPISGHTALYWYRQSLGQGLEFLIYFQGNSAPDKSGLPSDRFSAERTGGSVSTLTIQRTQQEDSAVYLCASSPGQAVDTQYFGPGTRLTVL.

The rearrangement uses TRBV11-2 and TRBJ1-4, with 7 bases lining up with TRBD1. The CDR3 sequence is 14 residues long. Germline V gives CDR1 SGHAT, CDR2 FQNNGV. J was trimmed by 6 bases and V by 5 bases; bases with no gene match: 6. CDR3 protein: CASSRQGWDEKLFF. The CDR3 DNA is TGTGCCAGCAGCCGACAGGGTTGGGATGAAAAACTGTTTTTT.

This clone is a singleton in its sample. This chain links TRBV5-1 with TRBJ2-5, with a possible D match to TRBD1 (5 bases). Trimming shortened V by 1 base and J by 5 bases, and 9 bases separated the two germline ends. Germline CDR1 is SGHRS and CDR2 is YFSETQ. The CDR3 runs 13 residues. Here the CDR3 DNA reads TGCGCCAGCAGCTTGTACGACAGTGAGACCCAGTACTTC. Translated, it gives CASSLYDSETQYF. The variable domain in full, with the rest retrieved from reference TRBV5-1 and TRBJ2-5, is KAGVTQTPRYLIKTRGQQVTLSCSPISGHRSVSWYQQTPGQGLQFLFEYFSETQRNKGNFPGRFSGRQFSNSRSEMNVSTLELGDSALYLCASSLYDSETQYFGPGTRLLVL.

The chain combines TRBV6-6 with TRBJ1-2; D gene unclear. From germline, CDR1 is MNHNY and CDR2 SVGAGI (reference sequence). The CDR3 has 10 residues. The ends were cut back, 3 bases at V and 8 bases at J, with 4 bases in the middle. CDR3 sequence reads: CASSYRGYTF. DNA of the CDR3: TGTGCCAGCAGTTATAGAGGCTACACCTTC.